Following are 22 T cell receptor beta chains from one sample sequenced in a study of PD-1 blockade in classical Hodgkin lymphoma. All trial patients relapsed after autologous stem cell transplantation. The repertoire was sequenced with immunoSEQ multiplex PCR; TCRdb's copy has only in-frame clones and lacks some. The table has around 150,000 clones, less than 80% seen once. The sample consisted of peripheral blood mononuclear cells (PBMCs), taken before the second cycle of nivolumab. These receptors all come from a human donor with classical Hodgkin lymphoma.

The J gene is TRBJ2-1, the V gene TRBV9, with TRBD1 matching over 9 bases. CDR1 SGDLS and CDR2 YYNGEE come from the germline V gene. The CDR3 is 15 residues long. V was clipped by 0 bases and J by 7 bases; unmatched bases: 5. The CDR3, as DNA: TGTGCCAGCAGCGTAGAGGGACAGGGTCGGAATGAGCAGTTCTTC. This sequence encodes CASSVEGQGRNEQFF. Filled out from reference TRBV9 and TRBJ2-1, the complete variable domain reads DSGVTQTPKHLITATGQRVTLRCSPRSGDLSVYWYQQSLDQGLQFLIQYYNGEERAKGNILERFSAQQFPDLHSELNLSSLELGDSALYFCASSVEGQGRNEQFFGPGTRLTVL.

CDR3 nucleotides: TGTGCCTGGAGGGGCATGTACTACGAGCAGTACTTC. Encoded protein: CAWRGMYYEQYF. V gene TRBV5-6 combines with J gene TRBJ2-7; D is possibly TRBD2 (6 bases). V was cut by 10 bases and J by 3 bases, with 14 bases left in between. CDR3 length: 12 residues. Germline V gene lookup returns CDR1 SGHDT and CDR2 YYEEEE.

The rearrangement links TRBV19 to TRBJ1-6, with a possible D match to TRBD1 (5 bases). The CDR3 is 14 amino acids. Trimming pared 2 bases from V and 6 bases from J, leaving 8 bases between. Germline CDR1 and CDR2: LNHDA and SQIVND (reference sequence). The CDR3 loop reads CASSIQGFNSPLHF. CDR3 nucleotides: TGTGCCAGTAGTATACAGGGCTTTAATTCACCCCTCCACTTT.

The rearrangement uses TRBV2 and TRBJ2-5; TRBD2 matches 9 bases. This CDR3 is 17 amino acids long. J was trimmed by 0 bases and V by 7 bases; bases with no gene match: 12. From germline, CDR1 is SNHLY and CDR2 FYNNEI. CDR3 loop: CASIRADGGRDQETQYF. The CDR3 nucleotides read TGTGCCAGCATCAGGGCTGACGGCGGGAGGGACCAAGAGACCCAGTACTTC.

The rearrangement joins TRBV10-3 to TRBJ1-2, with D tentatively TRBD1 (5 bases). Trimming took off 3 bases at V and 4 bases at J, with 12 bases between the two ends. Germline lookup yields CDR1 ENHRY and CDR2 SYGVKD. The CDR3 has 14 residues. The CDR3 reads CAISEQVSTYGYTF. CDR3 bases: TGTGCCATCAGTGAACAGGTGTCGACCTATGGCTACACCTTC.

In DNA form, the CDR3 reads TGCGCCAGCAGCACGGACAGTACGCGGACACCCCTCCACTTT. Protein: CASSTDSTRTPLHF. The chain carries TRBV5-1 and TRBJ1-6, with D tentatively TRBD1 (6 bases). Trimming took off 4 bases at V and 11 bases at J, with 16 bases between the two ends. This CDR3 region has 14 residues. Germline V gene data show CDR1 as SGHRS and CDR2 as YFSETQ.

Written as DNA, the CDR3 is TGTGCCAGCAGCCCGGACAGGATCGGCGCTCCCCAGCATTTT. Protein sequence: CASSPDRIGAPQHF. The J gene is TRBJ1-5, the V gene TRBV6-5, with 7 bases aligning to TRBD1. Trimming took 6 bases from V and 10 from J; bases not matched to a gene: 12. The length of the CDR3 is 14 residues. Germline lookup yields CDR1 MNHEY and CDR2 SVGAGI.

This chain links TRBV19 with TRBJ2-1; 7 bases align to TRBD1. Trimming took 1 base from V and 5 from J; bases not matched to a gene: 5. The CDR3 is 15 amino acids. Looked up from germline, CDR1 is LNHDA and CDR2 is SQIVND (reference sequence). The CDR3 region is CASSIGQGGHNEQFF. The CDR3 nucleotides read TGTGCCAGTAGTATAGGACAGGGTGGGCACAATGAGCAGTTCTTC.

This clone was observed a few times. The J gene is TRBJ1-5, the V gene TRBV18, with 9 bases that match TRBD1. There are 14 residues in the CDR3. Trimming at V came to 0 bases and at J to 10 bases, leaving 4 bases not matched to a gene. Germline-derived CDR1 and CDR2 are KGHSH and LQKENI. CDR3 region: CASSPPGQGIPQHF. The CDR3 bases are TGTGCCAGCTCACCACCGGGACAGGGTATTCCCCAGCATTTT. Looking up the rest from reference TRBV18 and TRBJ1-5 gives the full variable domain: NAGVMQNPRHLVRRRGQEARLRCSPMKGHSHVYWYRQLPEEGLKFMVYLQKENIIDESGMPKERFSAEFPKEGPSILRIQQVVRGDSAAYFCASSPPGQGIPQHFGDGTRLSIL.

This clone was observed once. The chain joins TRBV5-1 to TRBJ2-7, with a tentative D call TRBD1 (6 bases). The CDR3 runs 12 residues. Trimming pared 0 bases from V and 5 bases from J, leaving 6 bases between. Germline CDR1 and CDR2: SGHRS and YFSETQ. The CDR3, as DNA: TGCGCCAGCAGCTTGGAGGGGGACGAGCAGTACTTC. Translating gives CASSLEGDEQYF.

The sample holds a few counts of this clone. V is TRBV28 and J is TRBJ2-7; D is perhaps TRBD1 (5 bases). Germline-derived CDR1 and CDR2 are MDHEN and SYDVKM. The CDR3 consists of 13 residues. Trimming left V 3 bases short and J 2 bases short, with 8 bases between. The CDR3 is CASSFRTPYEQYF. The DNA of the CDR3 is TGTGCCAGCAGTTTCCGGACACCCTACGAGCAGTACTTC.

The genes are TRBV6-6 and TRBJ1-2, with 10 nucleotides matching TRBD1. The CDR3 consists of 14 residues. Germline CDR1 and CDR2: MNHNY and SVGAGI (reference sequence). V shed 4 bases, J shed 6 bases, and the junction held 5 bases outside the gene matches. In DNA, the CDR3 is TGTGCCAGCAGTTGGGACAGGGGCGGGAATGGCTACACCTTC. This translates into CASSWDRGGNGYTF.

The chain links TRBV6-5 to TRBJ1-3, with 9 bases that match TRBD1. Germline V lookup: CDR1 MNHEY, CDR2 SVGAGI. CDR3 length equals 15 residues. Losses at the gene ends were 0 bases for V and 6 bases for J; bases not matched to a gene: 3. Here the CDR3 DNA reads TGTGCCAGCAGTTACTCGACAGGGGGATTAAACACCATATATTTT. Its protein product is CASSYSTGGLNTIYF.

The chain uses TRBV18 and TRBJ1-3; weak D call: TRBD1 (5 bases). This CDR3 has 13 amino acids. V was pared by 3 bases and J by 4 bases, with 7 bases between. From germline, CDR1 is KGHSH and CDR2 LQKENI. The CDR3 sequence: CASSPAGGNTIYF. Written as DNA, the CDR3 is TGTGCCAGCTCACCTGCAGGGGGAAACACCATATATTTT.

With regard to this clone: A read error may produce the germline difference seen at one junction end. The chain uses TRBV10-3 and TRBJ2-3; a possible D gene is TRBD1 (6 bases). CDR3 length: 17 amino acids. Germline V gene data show CDR1 as ENHRY and CDR2 as SYGVKD. CDR3 sequence reads: CAISQSGSMGTRDTQYF. For the CDR3, the DNA is TGTGCCATCAGTCAGTCGGGAAGTATGGGGACAAGAGATACGCAGTATTTT.

The sample holds a few counts of this clone. As DNA, the CDR3 is TGTGCCAGCAGCTATGCAAGAGGGGCGACCTACGAGCAGTACTTC. This translates into CASSYARGATYEQYF. V is TRBV5-8 and J is TRBJ2-7; tentatively, D is TRBD1 or TRBD2 (5 bases each). Trimming shortened V by 3 bases and J by 2 bases, and 15 bases separated the two germline ends. Germline V gene data show CDR1 as SGHTS and CDR2 as YDEGEE. The CDR3 spans 15 residues.

In this sample, this clone turned up a few times. At one end the junction does not follow the germline gene, possibly because of a read error. The chain employs TRBV19 and TRBJ1-1; tentative D call: TRBD1 (6 bases). The CDR3 loop spans 10 amino acids. Per the germline V gene, CDR1 is LNHDA and CDR2 is SQIVND (reference sequence). The CDR3 region has the DNA TGTGCCAGTAGTGCAGGACAGCCCCTCTTT. This encodes CASSAGQPLF.

CDR3 coding DNA: TGTGCCAGCTCGCAGGGAGGGCCTAGTGATACGCAGTATTTT. It encodes CASSQGGPSDTQYF. V usage is TRBV11-3 and J usage is TRBJ2-3; TRBD2 matches 7 bases. Germline V lookup: CDR1 SGHNT, CDR2 YENEEA. This CDR3 contains 14 residues. J gave up 6 bases and V 8 bases, and 11 bases lay outside the gene matches.

The V call is TRBV2, the J call TRBJ1-1; 7 bases align to TRBD1. The CDR3 is made up of 14 amino acids. V lost 4 bases, J lost 4 bases, and 6 bases stayed unmatched. Germline V gives CDR1 SNHLY, CDR2 FYNNEI. The CDR3 loop is CASSGQGVFTEAFF. CDR3 DNA sequence: TGTGCCAGCAGTGGACAGGGTGTTTTCACTGAAGCTTTCTTT.

The chain employs TRBV5-1 and TRBJ2-2; the match to TRBD2 covers 9 bases. Germline-derived CDR1 and CDR2 are SGHRS and YFSETQ. J gave up 2 bases and V 7 bases, and 9 bases lay outside the gene matches. This CDR3 has 16 amino acids. Here the CDR3 DNA reads TGCGCCAGCCGGGCGGGAGGGGGCATTAACACCGGGGAGCTGTTTTTT. It encodes CASRAGGGINTGELFF.

The J gene is TRBJ2-1, the V gene TRBV6-5; TRBD2 matches at 13 bases. The V gene end was trimmed by 6 bases and the J gene end by 8 bases; junction bases not matched to a gene: 7. The CDR3 is made up of 15 amino acids. Germline CDR1 MNHEY, CDR2 SVGAGI. The CDR3 spells CASSRGLAGRDEQFF. The CDR3, as DNA: TGTGCCAGCAGCCGGGGACTAGCGGGACGGGATGAGCAGTTCTTC.

The rearrangement joins TRBV7-9 to TRBJ1-1; D not resolved. Trimming took 1 base from V and 4 from J, leaving 7 bases between them. Germline CDR1 and CDR2: SEHNR and FQNEAQ (reference sequence). The CDR3 runs to 13 residues. The CDR3 here is CASSLEAGTEAFF. The CDR3 DNA reads as TGTGCCAGCAGCTTAGAGGCAGGCACTGAAGCTTTCTTT.